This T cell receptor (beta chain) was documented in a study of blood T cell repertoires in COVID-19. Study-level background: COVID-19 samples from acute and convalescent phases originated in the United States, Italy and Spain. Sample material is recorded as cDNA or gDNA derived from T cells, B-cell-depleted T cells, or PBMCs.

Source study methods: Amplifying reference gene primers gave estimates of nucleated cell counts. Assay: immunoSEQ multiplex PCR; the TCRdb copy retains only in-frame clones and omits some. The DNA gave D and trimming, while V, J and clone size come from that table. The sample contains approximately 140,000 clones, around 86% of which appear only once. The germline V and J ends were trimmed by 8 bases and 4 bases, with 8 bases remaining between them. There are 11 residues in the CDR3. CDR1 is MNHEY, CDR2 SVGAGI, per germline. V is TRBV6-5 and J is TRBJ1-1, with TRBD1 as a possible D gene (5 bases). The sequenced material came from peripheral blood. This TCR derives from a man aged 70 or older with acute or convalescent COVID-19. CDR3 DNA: TGTGCCAGCTGGAGGGGCACTGAAGCTTTCTTT. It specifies CASWRGTEAFF.